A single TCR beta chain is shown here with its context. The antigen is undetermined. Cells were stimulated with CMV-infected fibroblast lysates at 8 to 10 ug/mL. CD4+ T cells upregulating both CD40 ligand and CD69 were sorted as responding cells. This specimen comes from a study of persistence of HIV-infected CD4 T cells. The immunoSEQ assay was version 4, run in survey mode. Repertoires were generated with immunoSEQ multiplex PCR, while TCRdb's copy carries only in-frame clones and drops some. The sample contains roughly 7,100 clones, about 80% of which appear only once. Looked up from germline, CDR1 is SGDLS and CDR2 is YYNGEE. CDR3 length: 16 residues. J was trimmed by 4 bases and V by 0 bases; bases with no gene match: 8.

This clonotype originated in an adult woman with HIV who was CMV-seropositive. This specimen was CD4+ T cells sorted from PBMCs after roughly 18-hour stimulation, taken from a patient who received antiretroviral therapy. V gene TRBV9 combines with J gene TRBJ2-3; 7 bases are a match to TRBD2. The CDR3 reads CASSVATGGTSDTQYF. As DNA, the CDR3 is TGTGCCAGCAGCGTAGCCACCGGGGGGACGTCAGATACGCAGTATTTT.